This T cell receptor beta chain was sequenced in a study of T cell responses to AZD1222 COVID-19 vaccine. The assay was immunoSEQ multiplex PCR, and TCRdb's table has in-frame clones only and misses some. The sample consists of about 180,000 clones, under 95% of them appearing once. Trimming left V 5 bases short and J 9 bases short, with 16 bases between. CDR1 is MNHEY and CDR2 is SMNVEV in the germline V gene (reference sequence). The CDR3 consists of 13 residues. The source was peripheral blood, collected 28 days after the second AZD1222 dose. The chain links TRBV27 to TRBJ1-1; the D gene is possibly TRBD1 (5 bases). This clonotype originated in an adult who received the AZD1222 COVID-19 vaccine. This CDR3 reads CASSEGTPQKAFF. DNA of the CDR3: TGTGCCAGCAGTGAAGGGACCCCCCAGAAAGCTTTCTTT.